This entry lists 5 T cell receptor beta chains sequenced from one sample in a study of human T cells and chemical hapten exposure. Noted time point: patch test 2, 6 weeks after DPC sensitization. The treatment was: therapeutic diphenylcyclopropenone sensitization with weekly scalp DPC. TCRdb processed the RACE reads anew with MiXCR; each CDR3 protein has one entry. The table shows around 360,000 distinct CDR3 sequences, with under 6.5% occurring only once. The specimen comprised whole blood, sampled in connection with sensitization to the hapten diphenylcyclopropenone (DPC). The source is a woman younger than 30 with alopecia areata. Some clones in this sample may be carry-over from other donors' samples.

This clonotype has ten or more counts. This chain uses TRBV6-6 with TRBJ1-6; TRBD1 aligns across 9 bases. J gave up 3 bases and V 6 bases, and 12 bases lay outside the gene matches. CDR1 MNHNY and CDR2 SVGAGI come from the germline V gene (reference sequence). CDR3 size: 18 residues. The CDR3: CASSRTGATPVYNSPLHF. The CDR3 coding sequence is TGTGCCAGCAGCAGGACAGGGGCCACCCCGGTCTATAATTCACCCCTCCACTTT.

The table lists this clonotype with a few counts. V usage is TRBV18 and J usage is TRBJ2-7, with no clear D. CDR1 is KGHSH, CDR2 LQKENI, per germline. The V end was cut by 9 bases, the J end by 5 bases, with 17 bases between. CDR3 length equals 13 residues. The CDR3: CASSRVLRNEQYF. In DNA, the CDR3 is TGTGCCAGTTCTAGGGTCCTCAGGAACGAGCAGTACTTC.

This clonotype was seen repeatedly, ten times or more. The chain couples TRBV28 to TRBJ1-5, with D perhaps TRBD1 (5 bases). The germline V and J ends were trimmed by 2 bases and 4 bases, with 15 bases remaining between them. This CDR3 has 16 amino acids. The germline gives CDR1 MDHEN, CDR2 SYDVKM. DNA of the CDR3: TGTGCCAGCAGTTTAAAGTACCGGGGGGGTAATCAGCCCCAGCATTTT. Encoded protein: CASSLKYRGGNQPQHF.

V usage is TRBV6-1 and J usage is TRBJ2-7; a weak D match, TRBD1 (5 bases). The V end lost 0 bases, the J end lost 2 bases, and 11 bases lay between the germline ends. The CDR3 consists of 15 residues. Germline V gene sequence: CDR1 MNHNS, CDR2 SASEGT. CDR3: CASSEAWQGTYEQYF. In nucleotides, the CDR3 is TGTGCCAGCAGTGAAGCGTGGCAGGGAACCTACGAGCAGTACTTC.

The chain employs TRBV28 and TRBJ1-4, with TRBD1 matching over 7 bases. The junction had 10 bases not matched to a gene; V was cut back by 6 bases and J by 12 bases. The CDR3 consists of 13 residues. Germline V gene lookup returns CDR1 MDHEN and CDR2 SYDVKM. The CDR3 bases are TGTGCCAGCAGCCAAATTGCCAGGGGGGAACTGTTTTTT. It specifies CASSQIARGELFF.